Listed here are 15 T cell receptor beta chains from one sample, sequenced in a study of CD8+CD57+ T cells in acquired aplastic anemia. Both TCR beta VDJ combination and CDR3 sequence profiling were carried out. Genomic DNA was the template for this profiling. TCRdb redid the calling of the reads with MiXCR, one entry per CDR3 protein. The table lists approximately 160,000 distinct CDR3 sequences, approximately 44% of them singletons, with under 1.2% in the top ten. Source material: sorted CD4+, CD8+, or CD8+CD57+ T cells (not recorded which) from PBMCs. Receptors originate from a human donor in good health.

As regards this clonotype: Since a much larger clone is just one base distant, this may be a read error. The rearrangement links TRBV24-1 to TRBJ1-5; D is unclear. The CDR3 is 15 amino acids. Trimming left V 4 bases short and J 3 bases short, with 12 bases between. Per germline, CDR1 KGHDR and CDR2 SFDVKD. The chain's CDR3 is CATSEGYGDNQPQHF. The CDR3, as DNA: TGTGCCACCAGTGAAGGGTATGGGGACAATCAGCCCCAGCATTTT.

The genes are TRBV10-2 and TRBJ2-3, with D unclear. The CDR3 is 14 amino acids. CDR1 WSHSY and CDR2 SAAADI come from the germline V gene. V gave up 2 bases and J gave up 2 bases, with 8 bases separating them. The CDR3 region has the DNA TGCGCCAGCAGTGAGAGATACTTCACAGATACGCAGTATTTT. This gives the protein CASSERYFTDTQYF.

This clonotype was counted many times. The rearrangement uses TRBV5-6 and TRBJ1-5; the D gene is possibly TRBD1 (5 bases). V was trimmed by 1 base and J by 0 bases, leaving 8 bases between them. CDR1 and CDR2 (germline): SGHDT, YYEEEE. The CDR3 covers 15 residues. The CDR3 DNA reads TGTGCCAGCAGCTTGTACGGGGGTAGCAATCAGCCCCAGCATTTT. Translation: CASSLYGGSNQPQHF.

There are many counts of this clonotype. This chain uses TRBV19 with TRBJ1-4; TRBD1 might be the D (6 bases). Germline lookup yields CDR1 LNHDA and CDR2 SQIVND (reference sequence). V lost 3 bases to trimming and J lost 7 bases, with 12 bases between them. The CDR3 spans 14 residues. CDR3 in amino acids: CASSMAVGGEKLFF. The CDR3 region has the DNA TGTGCCAGTAGTATGGCGGTAGGGGGTGAAAAACTGTTTTTT. Filled out from reference TRBV19 and TRBJ1-4, the complete variable domain reads DGGITQSPKYLFRKEGQNVTLSCEQNLNHDAMYWYRQDPGQGLRLIYYSQIVNDFQKGDIAEGYSVSREKKESFPLTVTSAQKNPTAFYLCASSMAVGGEKLFFGSGTQLSVL.

This clonotype has a handful of counts. The J gene is TRBJ1-1, the V gene TRBV6-5; 8 bases are a match to TRBD1. Germline V CDR1 and CDR2: MNHEY, SVGAGI. V trimming: 0 bases; J trimming: 3 bases; junction bases outside the gene matches: 3. CDR3 size: 15 residues. The CDR3 nucleotides are TGTGCCAGCAGTTACTCGGGCAGGGGGCACACTGAAGCTTTCTTT. Translated, it gives CASSYSGRGHTEAFF.

V and J are TRBV15 and TRBJ2-1; D may match TRBD1 or TRBD2 (5 bases each). The CDR3 runs 14 residues. V was pared by 9 bases and J by 6 bases, with 18 bases between. Germline CDR1 and CDR2: LNHNV and YYDKDF (reference sequence). CDR3 in amino acids: CATKMDVGTNEQFF. The CDR3 DNA is TGTGCCACGAAAATGGATGTCGGGACCAATGAGCAGTTCTTC.

This chain connects TRBV20-1 to TRBJ2-3, with 7 bases aligning to TRBD2. Per germline, CDR1 DFQATT and CDR2 SNEGSKA (reference sequence). The V segment lost 6 bases and the J segment 2 bases; nucleotides outside the gene matches: 11. The length of the CDR3 is 15 residues. CDR3 protein: CSAQWASGFTDTQYF. The CDR3 nucleotides read TGCAGTGCCCAGTGGGCTAGCGGATTCACAGATACGCAGTATTTT.

The V and J genes are TRBV10-3 and TRBJ2-1; no reliable D call. Per the germline V gene, CDR1 is ENHRY and CDR2 is SYGVKD. The CDR3 extends over 14 amino acids. V gave up 2 bases and J gave up 1 base, with 6 bases separating them. The CDR3 DNA follows: TGTGCCATCAGTGAGGGGCAGTCCTACAATGAGCAGTTCTTC. Amino acids: CAISEGQSYNEQFF.

The chain joins TRBV24-1 to TRBJ1-1; the match to TRBD1 covers 8 bases. With 9 bases clipped from V and 3 bases from J, the junction kept 2 bases outside the gene matches. Germline values: CDR1 KGHDR, CDR2 SFDVKD. This CDR3 is 12 amino acids long. CDR3 nucleotide sequence: TGTGCCACCGCACAGGGGGACACTGAAGCTTTCTTT. This translates into CATAQGDTEAFF.

Details on this clonotype: This sequence may be a read error, since a much larger clone differs from it by one base. This chain joins TRBV11-2 and TRBJ2-7; weak D call: TRBD2 (5 bases). The CDR3 consists of 16 residues. Trimming removed 2 bases at V and 0 bases at J, with 14 bases between. Germline V lookup: CDR1 SGHAT, CDR2 FQNNGV. DNA of the CDR3: TGTGCCAGCAGCTTATATCGGGGTATAAACTCCTACGAGCAGTACTTC. Translation: CASSLYRGINSYEQYF.

V and J are TRBV20-1 and TRBJ2-7, with D unclear. The CDR3 is made up of 13 amino acids. V lost 0 bases and J 2 bases, leaving 8 bases between the germline ends. From germline, CDR1 is DFQATT and CDR2 SNEGSKA (reference sequence). In DNA form, the CDR3 reads TGCAGTGCTAGAGACAGTTCAACCTACGAGCAGTACTTC. The encoded protein is CSARDSSTYEQYF.

The count of this clonotype is one. CDR3 DNA sequence: TGCAGTGCTACCCCTGGAAACACCATATATTTT. Amino acids: CSATPGNTIYF. The genes are TRBV20-1 and TRBJ1-3; no definite D call. Per germline, CDR1 DFQATT and CDR2 SNEGSKA (reference sequence). The germline V and J ends were trimmed by 4 bases and 2 bases, with 3 bases remaining between them. CDR3 length: 11 residues.

There are many counts of this clonotype. The V call is TRBV20-1, the J call TRBJ2-3, with D possibly being TRBD1 or TRBD2 (5 bases each). Germline CDR1 DFQATT, CDR2 SNEGSKA (reference sequence). The CDR3 is made up of 13 amino acids. The germline V and J ends were trimmed by 5 bases and 0 bases, with 9 bases remaining between them. The CDR3 DNA is TGCAGTGCTCCCGGGGCCAGCACAGATACGCAGTATTTT. It specifies CSAPGASTDTQYF.

The rearrangement links TRBV6-2 or TRBV6-3 to TRBJ2-3; perhaps TRBD2 as D (5 bases). Germline lookup yields CDR1 MNHEY and CDR2 SVGEGT. V lost 1 base and J 4 bases, leaving 9 bases between the germline ends. CDR3 length: 14 residues. The CDR3 sequence: CASSYLRGSDTQYF. The CDR3, as DNA: TGTGCCAGCAGTTACTTGCGAGGGTCAGATACGCAGTATTTT.

This clonotype was seen a few times. The chain carries TRBV6-2 or TRBV6-3 and TRBJ2-2, with D possibly matching TRBD1 (6 bases). Germline-derived CDR1 and CDR2 are MNHEY and SVGEGT. This CDR3 contains 14 residues. The V end lost 7 bases, the J end lost 5 bases, and 14 bases lay between the germline ends. For the CDR3, the DNA is TGTGCCAGCAATGGGGGCACGGGGACCGGGGAGCTGTTTTTT. This gives the protein CASNGGTGTGELFF.